This T cell receptor (beta chain) is drawn from a study of neurological immune-mediated disorders (dated by TCRdb to about 2019). About the full investigation: Among the approximately 34 multiple sclerosis patients, relapsing-remitting MS was present in some 31 and secondary progressive MS was present in 3. The approximately 98 TCR-beta libraries included longitudinal samples, technical triplicates and paired sorted CD4+ and CD8+ T-cell subsets alongside PBMC samples. The cohort was made up of 68 subjects, consisting of roughly 15 HAM/TSP patients, 35 or so multiple sclerosis patients and approximately 20 healthy controls. The study compared peripheral blood TCR-beta repertoires of HTLV-I-associated myelopathy (HAM/TSP) patients, multiple sclerosis patients and healthy controls using UMI-based sequencing. Broader findings and caveats from the paper: TCR clonal expansion was highest in HAM/TSP patients and lowest in MS patients, with MS patients falling below even healthy controls. Phylogenetic analysis grouped repertoires from 18 of 34 MS patients into a cluster of related CDR3 sequences, suggesting a possible repertoire-level signature. Expanded clones from different subjects shared no identical CDR3 amino acid sequences, which suggests that TCR-beta repertoires were private in all groups. No association of the MS cluster with clinical or MRI features was observed, and the need for larger cohorts was stated by the authors.

Unsorted PBMC libraries were generated from 2 million PBMCs stored in RNAlater at -80 °C until RNA extraction. The multiple sclerosis patients were enrolled in a US clinical protocol that used magnetic resonance imaging to evaluate disease progression. Peripheral blood was subjected to Ficoll-Hypaque density gradient centrifugation to isolate PBMCs, which were then cryopreserved in liquid nitrogen. The CDR3 holds 12 amino acids from the cysteine to the phenylalanine. Only CDR3 DNA is held: 36 bases, read in frame from base 1. CDR1 and CDR2 were assigned from the germline V gene as SGHDT and YYEEEE. At least ten counts were recorded for this clonotype. The specificity of this receptor is unknown. The germline gene is not matched at one end of the junction; a read error may be the cause. cDNA was synthesized by template-switch 5'RACE using a primer with a 10-nucleotide random unique molecular identifier that tagged each TCR transcript. Every sequencing run yielded over 160 million TCR-beta sequences covering 15-18 subjects. Total RNA was extracted with the RNeasy kit. The KAPA Real-time Library Amplification kit was used to amplify TCR-beta VDJ regions with primers targeting the TCR constant region and the 5'RACE anchor. Sample indexes and Illumina adaptors were added in a first PCR, after which library yield was increased in a second PCR. After Ampure bead purification, the TCR product of roughly 650 bp was size-selected on a 2% E-gel SizeSelection system. Before pooling, library quality was assessed on a Bioanalyzer, concentration was determined with Qubit, and library quantification was performed with the Kapa Library Quantification kit. Paired-end 2 x 150 bp sequencing of the libraries was performed on an Illumina HiSeq 2500. To increase sequence diversity, roughly 24-31% phiX was spiked into each library pool. The paper's processing steps were these. The UMI-based MiGEC pipeline processed quality-filtered reads and removed over 80% of raw TCR sequences during error correction. VDJ genes were aligned to IMGT germline references, and each clonotype was defined by a unique CDR3 amino acid sequence together with V-J genes. Clonal expansion, Shannon diversity and CDR3 relatedness were evaluated with VDJtools (CalcPairwiseDistances, ClusterSamples), while phylogenetic trees were built in CLCbio workbench. A clone was classed as expanded if it had 8 or more unique UMIs, a cutoff based on coefficient-of-variation modelling across technical triplicates. Using fastp trimming at Q25 and MiXCR clonotype assembly, TCRdb reanalyzed the public sequencing data and kept in-frame beta chains. Every distinct CDR3 protein forms one entry, paired with its most common genes and DNA. These V and J calls rely on TCRdb rather than the paper's analysis. The sample includes tens of thousands of distinct CDR3 sequences, with around 2.3% observed a single time. The biggest ten clones account for around 3% of the sample.

The sequence derives from a man aged 45-65 years with multiple sclerosis. Material for sequencing was PBMCs. The sequence joins TRBV5-6 to TRBJ2-3; TRBD1 could be the D gene, as 6 bases match. The CDR3 in this case is CASSWDTGTQYF. The bases read TGTGCCAGCAGCTGGGACACAGGTACGCAGTATTTT.